This entry is about one T cell receptor beta chain. There were likely unrecorded immune exposures, though donors were nominally healthy when sampled. The data are from a study of cytomegalovirus exposure and HLA in healthy donors. The germline gives CDR1 GTSNPN, CDR2 SVGIG (reference sequence). The CDR3 sequence is 14 residues long. Trimming removed 4 bases from V and 0 bases from J, with 9 bases in between. It was with 60 Vbeta and 13 Jbeta primers that the PCR ran. The repertoire was sequenced with immunoSEQ multiplex PCR; TCRdb's copy has only in-frame clones and lacks some. This table has some 120,000 clones, just under 75% appearing once.

The sequence was collected from a human donor in good health. The V gene is TRBV30, the J gene TRBJ1-4; D perhaps matches TRBD1 (5 bases). Input material: PBMCs. DNA of the CDR3: TGTGCCTGGATCAGGGCTGCAACTAATGAAAAACTGTTTTTT. Translated: CAWIRAATNEKLFF.